Listed below are T cell receptor beta chains from one sample, sequenced in a study of cytomegalovirus exposure and HLA in healthy donors. The protocol was immunoSEQ multiplex PCR, while the TCRdb copy is restricted to in-frame clones and leaves out a portion. The sample yields some 220,000 clones, more than 70% seen once. Sequencing was done on a sample of PBMCs. The receptors here all came from a boy aged 10-17 years in good health and CMV-seronegative. The CDR3 runs from the conserved cysteine through the conserved F or W. The D gene is left open where the match is weak. Clone size is not always given. Where it is, it says once, few, many or a class for expanded clones.

>TRBV30|TRBJ1-5|NA|once
TGTGCCTGGAGTTCTCGCTACGATCAGCCCCAGCATTTT
CAWSSRYDQPQHF
>TRBV7-8|TRBJ2-1|NA|NA
TGTGCCAGCAGCCCGAGAGAGGGCTCCTACAATGAGCAGTTCTTC
CASSPREGSYNEQFF
>TRBV7-9|TRBJ2-6|NA|NA
TGTGCCAGCAGCTTTGTCGGCTCTGGGGCCAACGTCCTGACTTTC
CASSFVGSGANVLTF
>TRBV11-2|TRBJ2-1|NA|NA
TGTGCCAGCAGCCGCCTCGGGGGCTACAATGAGCAGTTCTTC
CASSRLGGYNEQFF
>TRBV27|TRBJ1-2|NA|NA
TGTGCCAGCAGTTTTTCTCGGGGAGTAAGAGGCTACACCTTC
CASSFSRGVRGYTF
>TRBV7-9|TRBJ2-7|NA|NA
TGTGCCAGCACTAGGCCAGGGCGCCCTAAGGAGCAGTACTTC
CASTRPGRPKEQYF
>TRBV7-2|TRBJ1-1|TRBD1|once
TGTGCCAGCAGTAGGGACAGACAATGTGAAGCTTTCTTT
CASSRDRQCEAFF
>TRBV4-1|TRBJ2-1|TRBD2|NA
TGCGCCAGCATAGCGGGGGAGGGCCAATTGGATGAGCAGTTCTTC
CASIAGEGQLDEQFF
>TRBV15|TRBJ2-7|NA|NA
TGTGCCACCAGCAGAGACGGGAATCGCGAGCAGTACTTC
CATSRDGNREQYF
>TRBV5-1|TRBJ2-7|NA|NA
TGCGCCAGCAGCCTCACGCCAGCCTACGAGCAGTACTTC
CASSLTPAYEQYF
>TRBV5-4|TRBJ2-1|NA|NA
TGTGCCAGCAGCTTGGAAGGGGAGGATGAGCAGTTCTTC
CASSLEGEDEQFF
>TRBV6-6|TRBJ1-2|NA|NA
TGTGCCAGCGACCCCGAACCTAAAGGGGTTTCCGGCTACACCTTC
CASDPEPKGVSGYTF
>TRBV27|TRBJ2-3|NA|NA
TGTGCCAGCAGTGCCGCTGGACACCGGACAGATACGCAGTATTTT
CASSAAGHRTDTQYF
>TRBV2|TRBJ2-1|NA|NA
TGTGCCAGCCTAACAGGTAACCTTTACAATGAGCAGTTCTTC
CASLTGNLYNEQFF
>TRBV19|TRBJ2-1|TRBD2|NA
TGTGCCAGTAGTATTAGACTAGCGGGGTCCGATTACAATGAGCAGTTCTTC
CASSIRLAGSDYNEQFF
>TRBV21-1|TRBJ2-5|NA|NA
TGTGCCAGCAGCAAAGAGCGTGGGGGGGAGACCCAGTACTTC
CASSKERGGETQYF
>TRBV5-1|TRBJ2-3|NA|once
TGCGCCAGCTGGAGGGACAGAACAGATACGCAGTATTTT
CASWRDRTDTQYF
>TRBV5-3|TRBJ2-5|TRBD2|once
TGTGCCAGAAGCTTTGGGCTAGCGGGGGGGCCATTTAGAGAGACCCAGTACTTC
CARSFGLAGGPFRETQYF
>TRBV10-2|TRBJ2-7|NA|few
TGCGCCAGCAGTGAGTCGATCAGCGGAGCCTCCTACGAGCAGTACTTC
CASSESISGASYEQYF
>TRBV5-1|TRBJ1-1|NA|NA
TGCGCCAGCAGCTTGGATCGTAGGACACAGAACACTGAAGCTTTCTTT
CASSLDRRTQNTEAFF
>TRBV19|TRBJ1-1|NA|NA
TGTGCCAGTAGTACAGGGGCGCCGGGGTGGAACACTGAAGCTTTCTTT
CASSTGAPGWNTEAFF
>TRBV5-4|TRBJ2-1|TRBD1|NA
TGTGCCAGCAGCTTGGCCGGACAGGTTCGGAATGAGCAGTTCTTC
CASSLAGQVRNEQFF
>TRBV7-9|TRBJ1-1|TRBD1|few
TGTGCCAGCAGCTCTACAGGGGGCTTGGACACTGAAGCTTTCTTT
CASSSTGGLDTEAFF
>TRBV2|TRBJ2-1|TRBD1|few
TGTGCCAGCAGTGCCAGAACCGGGACAGGGAGTTTGCATGAGCAGTTCTTC
CASSARTGTGSLHEQFF
>TRBV30|TRBJ1-2|NA|NA
TGTGCCTGGAGTCGACAAAACTATGGCTACACCTTC
CAWSRQNYGYTF
>TRBV4-1|TRBJ1-2|TRBD1|NA
TGCGCCAGCAGCCTAGCCGGGACAGGGACTTGTGGCTACACCTTC
CASSLAGTGTCGYTF
>TRBV5-8|TRBJ2-1|NA|NA
TGTGCCAGCAGCCCGAGGGGGACCGTCCGGGGCAATGAGCAGTTCTTC
CASSPRGTVRGNEQFF
>TRBV15|TRBJ2-7|TRBD2|NA
TGTGCCACCAGCAGAGATCGAGCTAGCGGGGGAGGCCAGTACTTC
CATSRDRASGGGQYF
>TRBV5-1|TRBJ1-1|NA|NA
TGCGCCAGCAGCTTGGGGGTGGGGCTGAACACTGAAGCTTTCTTT
CASSLGVGLNTEAFF
>TRBV11-2|TRBJ1-5|TRBD1|few
TGTGCCAGCAGCTCACACAGGGGGCCCAATCAGCCCCAGCATTTT
CASSSHRGPNQPQHF
>TRBV10-3|TRBJ1-6|NA|NA
TGTGCCATCAGGTCGGGACGGGGGAATTCACCCCTCCACTTT
CAIRSGRGNSPLHF
>TRBV6-6|TRBJ2-1|NA|NA
TGTGCCAGCAGTTACGGTCGAGGGATCTCCTACAATGAGCAGTTCTTC
CASSYGRGISYNEQFF
>TRBV11-3|TRBJ1-1|TRBD1|NA
TGTGCCAGCAGCCAAGGGACAGGGGGCACTGAAGCTTTCTTT
CASSQGTGGTEAFF
>TRBV23-1|TRBJ1-5|NA|NA
TGCGCCAGCAGTGCAAAGGGGAAGAGCAATCAGCCCCAGCATTTT
CASSAKGKSNQPQHF
>TRBV19|TRBJ2-7|TRBD1|NA
TGTGCCAGTAGTAGACCGGGACAGTCCTACGAGCAGTACTTC
CASSRPGQSYEQYF
>TRBV6-1|TRBJ1-2|NA|NA
TGTGCCAGCAGTGAATTCAACGGTTACTATGGCTACACCTTC
CASSEFNGYYGYTF
>TRBV2|TRBJ2-7|NA|once
TGTGCCAGCAGTGATCTTCGCGACTTGCACGAGCAGTACTTC
CASSDLRDLHEQYF
>TRBV11-2|TRBJ2-7|TRBD1|NA
TGTGCCAGCAGCTTACGGGACAGAATTTCCTACGAGCAGTACTTC
CASSLRDRISYEQYF
>TRBV7-9|TRBJ2-1|TRBD2|NA
TGTGCCAGCCTTTTGGGAGGGGACAATGAGCAGTTCTTC
CASLLGGDNEQFF
>TRBV11-3|TRBJ2-4|NA|NA
TGTGCCAGCAGCCGAACGGGAGTGTCCAAAAACATTCAGTACTTC
CASSRTGVSKNIQYF
>TRBV7-2|TRBJ2-7|TRBD2|NA
TGTGCCAGCAGCTCGGGACTAGCGGAATCCGAGCAGTACTTC
CASSSGLAESEQYF
>TRBV4-1|TRBJ1-5|NA|once
TGCGCCAGCAGCCAAGATGGCAGGTCAGCCCAGCATTTT
CASSQDGRSAQHF
>TRBV6-5|TRBJ1-3|TRBD1|NA
TGTGCCAGCAGTTGGGACAGGTCTGGAAACACCATATATTTT
CASSWDRSGNTIYF
>TRBV30|TRBJ1-5|TRBD1|NA
TGTGCCTGGGGACAGGGGGCGGCGAGCAATCAGCCCCAGCATTTT
CAWGQGAASNQPQHF
>TRBV7-9|TRBJ1-1|TRBD1|NA
TGTGCCAGCAGCTCCCCTAATACAGGGGCAAGGACTGAAGCTTTCTTT
CASSSPNTGARTEAFF
>TRBV19|TRBJ1-2|TRBD1|NA
TGTGCCAGTAAGGTGTCCGGACAGGGGGTTTTTGGCTACACCTTC
CASKVSGQGVFGYTF
>TRBV19|TRBJ2-7|NA|NA
TGTGCCAGTAGTTCTGCAGGGGACTACGAGCAGTACTTC
CASSSAGDYEQYF
>TRBV29-1|TRBJ2-1|NA|NA
TGCAGCGTTGAAATAACTAGCAACAATGAGCAGTTCTTC
CSVEITSNNEQFF
>TRBV5-1|TRBJ2-3|TRBD2|NA
TGCGCCAGCAGCGTTACTAGCGCCCGCACAGATACGCAGTATTTT
CASSVTSARTDTQYF
>TRBV5-1|TRBJ2-2|NA|NA
TGCGCCAGCAGAACAGCGAACACCGGGGAGCTGTTTTTT
CASRTANTGELFF
>TRBV12-5|TRBJ1-4|NA|NA
TGTGCTAGTGGTTTGAGCAGGGTGGAAAAACTGTTTTTT
CASGLSRVEKLFF
>TRBV5-1|TRBJ2-7|NA|NA
TGCGCCAGCAGCTTGGCCGTCGGGAGCTCCTACGAGCAGTACTTC
CASSLAVGSSYEQYF
>TRBV7-2|TRBJ1-6|TRBD1|NA
TGTGCCAGCAGCGCTACAGGGGGCACGAATTCACCCCTCCACTTT
CASSATGGTNSPLHF
>TRBV7-6|TRBJ2-6|NA|NA
TGTGCCAGCAGCTTAGAAACAGGGATTTTTGCTGGGGCCAACGTCCTGACTTTC
CASSLETGIFAGANVLTF
>TRBV7-9|TRBJ2-7|NA|NA
TGTGCCAGCAGCTTAGTCGGAGTCTACGAGCAGTACTTC
CASSLVGVYEQYF
>TRBV10-3|TRBJ1-1|TRBD1|few
TGTGCCATTTCTTCTAGGGATTCGGGACAGGTCACTGAAGCTTTCTTT
CAISSRDSGQVTEAFF
>TRBV7-9|TRBJ1-1|NA|NA
TGTGCCAGCAGCTTGGCAGGGAACACTGAAGCTTTCTTT
CASSLAGNTEAFF